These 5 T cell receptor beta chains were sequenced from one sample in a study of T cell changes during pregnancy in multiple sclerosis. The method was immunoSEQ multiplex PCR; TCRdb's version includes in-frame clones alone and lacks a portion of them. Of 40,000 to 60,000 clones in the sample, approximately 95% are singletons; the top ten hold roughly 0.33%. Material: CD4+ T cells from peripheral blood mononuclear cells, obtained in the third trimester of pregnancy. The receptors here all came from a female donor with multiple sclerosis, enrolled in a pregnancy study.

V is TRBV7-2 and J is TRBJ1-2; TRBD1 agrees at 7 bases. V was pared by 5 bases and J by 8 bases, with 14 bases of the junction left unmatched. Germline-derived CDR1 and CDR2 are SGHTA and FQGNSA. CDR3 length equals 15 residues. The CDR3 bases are TGTGCCAGCAGCCCGGACAGGCCCCCTTTTAACGGCTACACCTTC. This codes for CASSPDRPPFNGYTF.

CDR3 region: CASRLTGGQPLAQFF. CDR3 nucleotides: TGTGCCAGCAGATTGACAGGGGGACAGCCCCTGGCGCAGTTCTTC. The V call is TRBV6-1, the J call TRBJ2-1; 9 bases agree with TRBD1. The germline V gene has CDR1 MNHNS and CDR2 SASEGT. The CDR3 extends over 15 amino acids. V lost 6 bases to trimming and J lost 12 bases; unmatched junction nucleotides: 15.

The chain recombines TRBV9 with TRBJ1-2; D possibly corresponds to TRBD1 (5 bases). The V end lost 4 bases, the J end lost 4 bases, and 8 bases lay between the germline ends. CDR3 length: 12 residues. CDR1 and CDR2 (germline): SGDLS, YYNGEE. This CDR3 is CASSLDSYGYTF. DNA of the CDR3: TGTGCCAGCAGCCTAGACAGCTATGGCTACACCTTC.

CDR3 DNA sequence: TGTGCCAGTAGAGGCAGGGGGCGGGTCGACACTGAAGCTTTCTTT. The encoded protein is CASRGRGRVDTEAFF. The chain links TRBV19 to TRBJ1-1; the match to TRBD1 covers 8 bases. Germline CDR1 reads LNHDA; CDR2 reads SQIVND (reference sequence). The trim removed 6 bases at V and 3 bases at J, leaving 9 bases unmatched. CDR3 length equals 15 residues.

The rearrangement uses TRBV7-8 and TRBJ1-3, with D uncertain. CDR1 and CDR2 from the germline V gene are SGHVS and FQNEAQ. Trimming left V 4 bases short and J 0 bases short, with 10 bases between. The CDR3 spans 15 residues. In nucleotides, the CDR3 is TGTGCCAGCAGCTCCGGGTGGAGCTCTGGAAACACCATATATTTT. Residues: CASSSGWSSGNTIYF.